Listed here are 32 T cell receptor delta chains from one sample, sequenced in a study of gamma-delta T cells after stem cell transplantation. TCRdb called clones anew from the RT-PCR reads with CATT. The sample lists hundreds of delta-chain clones; 7.5% to 9.5% were seen once. The sequencing input was gamma-delta T cells. These receptors came from a human donor. It is not recorded whose cells these are; they may come from a transplant donor.

As regards this clone: A clone one base away is much larger, so this may be a read error. This chain joins TRDV2 and TRDJ1, with 9 bases matching TRDD3. TCRdb lists no J gene, so it was determined here by aligning the DNA to germline. The CDR3 totals 13 residues. Germline trimming cut 3 bases from V and 7 bases from J; bases unmatched to any gene: 5. CDR1 is GEAIGNYY, CDR2 EKD, per germline. CDR3 DNA sequence: TGTGCCTGTGACCCACTGGGGGAGGGTAAACTCATCTTT. Protein sequence: CACDPLGEGKLIF.

This clone is hyperexpanded (1% or more) in the sample. Distinct nucleotide sequences in the sample also encode this CDR3. The V call is TRDV1, the J call TRDJ1, with TRDD3 matching over 13 bases. CDR1 and CDR2 (germline): TSWWSYY, QGS. The J segment lost 8 bases and the V segment lost 1 base, leaving 13 bases of the junction unmatched. This CDR3 region has 18 residues. CDR3 sequence (DNA): TGTGCTCTTGGGGAACGTAGTACTGGGGGATACGGTCGAGGAAAACTCATCTTT. It encodes CALGERSTGGYGRGKLIF.

The called J gene is TRDJ1, whereas the V gene has no call; the DNA was not compared with TRDD3, the D call given in the table. The CDR3 extends over 19 amino acids. In nucleotides, the CDR3 is TGTGCCTGTGACACTCTCCAACTCCTGGTGGTCTCGTACACCGATAACCTCATCTTT. Protein sequence: CACDTLQLLVVSYTDNLIF.

In the case of this clone: A read error likely explains this, since a far larger clone differs by one base. In DNA, the CDR3 is TGTGCCTGTGACTCCCGAGTAGGGAGTACCGATAAACTCATCTTT. Protein sequence: CACDSRVGSTDKLIF. The chain recombines TRDV2 with TRDJ1; no clear D. Germline matching of the DNA provided the J gene here, since TCRdb leaves it blank. In germline, CDR1 is GEAIGNYY, CDR2 EKD. The CDR3 runs to 15 residues. V lost 3 bases and J lost 2, with 15 bases in between.

This clone has only a few counts. This likely reflects a read error, since a far larger clone is one base away. The sample contains more than one DNA sequence encoding this CDR3. This sequence joins TRDV2 and TRDJ1; 11 nucleotides align to TRDD3. The CDR3 sequence is 23 residues long. Germline lookup yields CDR1 GEAIGNYY and CDR2 EKD. CDR3 coding DNA: TGTGCTTGTGACTTGTTACTGGGGGATAATACCCCGAATACCGGGCATTACACCGATAAACTCATCTTT. Its translation is CACDLLLGDNTPNTGHYTDKLIF.

This clone is large. At the DNA level, this CDR3 is encoded by other sequences in the same sample as well. The CDR3 DNA sequence: TGTGCCTTTCCCTATACCTTACTGGGGGATGCGTATAAACTCATCTTT. Translated: CAFPYTLLGDAYKLIF. The gene calls are TRDV3 and TRDJ1; 10 bases are shared with TRDD3. This CDR3 region has 16 residues. With V trimmed by 2 bases and J by 6 bases, 15 bases remained unmatched. The germline gives CDR1 TVYSNPD, CDR2 GDNSRS (reference sequence).

This clone is large within its sample. The V gene is TRDV2, the J gene TRDJ1, with D unclear. Germline V gene lookup returns CDR1 GEAIGNYY and CDR2 EKD. The CDR3 length is 14 residues. The germline V and J ends were trimmed by 3 bases and 2 bases, with 12 bases remaining between them. CDR3 DNA sequence: TGTGCCTGTGACCCCATGATGACGACCGATAAACTCATCTTT. Translation gives CACDPMMTTDKLIF.

By share of the sample, this clone is medium-sized. A much larger clone lies one base from this, so it may be a read error. Other DNA variants within this sample encode the same CDR3. With the J gene uncalled, the V gene is TRDV2; the D segment call TRDD3 is taken from the table without a DNA check. Germline V gives CDR1 GEAIGNYY, CDR2 EKD. The CDR3 length is 16 residues. CDR3 region: CACDTVGGDTRVQLIF. DNA for the CDR3: TGTGCCTGTGACACAGTTGGGGGGGATACGCGGGTACAGCTCATCTTT.

This clone is large within its sample. The chain joins TRDV2 to TRDJ1, with 9 bases lining up with TRDD3. V was clipped by 0 bases and J by 0 bases; unmatched bases: 10. The CDR3 loop spans 18 amino acids. The germline V gene encodes CDR1 GEAIGNYY and CDR2 EKD. Here the CDR3 DNA reads TGTGCCTGTGACACCATTGAAGCCTGGGGGATCTACACCGATAAACTCATCTTT. Protein sequence: CACDTIEAWGIYTDKLIF.

Points on this clone: A single base is all that separates this from a far larger clone, so a read error is likely. The sample carries other DNA sequences with the same CDR3. The chain joins TRDV2 to TRDJ1, with TRDD3 identical over 10 bases. V trimming: 1 base; J trimming: 11 bases; junction bases outside the gene matches: 15. Germline V lookup: CDR1 GEAIGNYY, CDR2 EKD. The CDR3 covers 16 residues. Written as DNA, the CDR3 is TGTGCCTGTGACACAGTTGGGGGGGATACGCGGTTGCAGCTCATCTTT. It specifies CACDTVGGDTRLQLIF.

This clone is deemed large (0.1 to 1%). The chain joins TRDV2 to TRDJ1; 7 bases are a match to TRDD3. Germline V gives CDR1 GEAIGNYY, CDR2 EKD. J lost 0 bases, V lost 4 bases, and 16 bases had no gene match. The CDR3 has 18 residues. The CDR3 region has the DNA TGTGCCTGTGATCCACTGGGGACCGCCAAAAAGGACACCGATAAACTCATCTTT. This encodes CACDPLGTAKKDTDKLIF.

The J segment is TRDJ3; no V gene was assigned; the table's D call, TRDD3, was not checked against the DNA. CDR3 length: 20 residues. Here the CDR3 DNA reads TGTGCCTGTGACCCCGCCACTGGGGACGTCCGCTCCTGTGACACCCGACAGATGTTTTTC. Its protein is CACDPATGDVRSCDTRQMFF.

A remark on this clone: The protein that TCRdb holds for this DNA derives from a much larger clone and differs from the translated DNA at residue 13, which likely indicates a read error; the protein shown here is translated from the DNA. This chain joins TRDV2 and TRDJ1; 10 bases align to TRDD3. Germline CDR1 reads GEAIGNYY; CDR2 reads EKD. This CDR3 region has 17 residues. Written as DNA, the CDR3 is TGTGCCTGTGACACTGTCGGGGGATACGCGGACACCAATAAACTCATCTTT. Protein: CACDTVGGYADTNKLIF.

In its sample, this clone is large. The chain carries TRDV2 and TRDJ1; 10 bases agree with TRDD3. Germline V gives CDR1 GEAIGNYY, CDR2 EKD. This CDR3 has 19 residues. J gave up 0 bases and V 3 bases, and 15 bases lay outside the gene matches. For the CDR3, the DNA is TGTGCCTGTGACCCACGCGGTAGTGGGGGATACTTGTACACCGATAAACTCATCTTT. Protein sequence: CACDPRGSGGYLYTDKLIF.

Regarding this clone: This likely stems from a read error, as it lies one base from a far larger clone. Within the sample, other DNA sequences also encode this same CDR3. V is TRDV2 and J is TRDJ1, with 7 bases aligning to TRDD3. The V gene end was trimmed by 1 base and the J gene end by 0 bases; junction bases not matched to a gene: 10. The CDR3 covers 17 residues. CDR1 is GEAIGNYY, CDR2 EKD, per germline. CDR3 region: CACDTVGGYADTDKLIF. In nucleotides, the CDR3 is TGTGCCTGTGACACTGTCGGAGGATACGCGGACACCGATAAACTCATCTTT.

On this clone: A far bigger clonotype differs at one base, so this is likely a read error. This sample includes further DNA sequences coding for the same CDR3. The chain combines TRDV2 with TRDJ1; 9 bases align to TRDD3. The CDR3 is 17 residues long. Germline V gene lookup returns CDR1 GEAIGNYY and CDR2 EKD. The CDR3 DNA reads as TGTGCCTGTGACACCGCCGAGGGGGATACCTACACCGATAAACTAATCTTT. This codes for CACDTAEGDTYTDKLIF.

This clone has a handful of counts. This sequence may be a read error, since a much larger clone differs from it by one base. Other DNA sequences within the sample encode an identical CDR3. The V gene is TRDV2, the J gene TRDJ1, with TRDD3 matching over 7 bases. Germline CDR1 reads GEAIGNYY; CDR2 reads EKD. The CDR3 is 18 residues long. J gave up 0 bases and V 0 bases, and 12 bases lay outside the gene matches. CDR3 protein: CACDTVLPQLGDTDKLIF. The CDR3 region has the DNA TGTGCCTGTGACACCGTGTTGCCACAGCTGGGGGACACCGATAAACTCATCTTT.

V gene TRDV2 combines with J gene TRDJ1; 13 nucleotides agree with TRDD3. Germline V lookup: CDR1 GEAIGNYY, CDR2 EKD. J lost 2 bases, V lost 3 bases, and 14 bases had no gene match. The CDR3 runs to 19 residues. CDR3 sequence reads: CACDVLRPSLGDTTDKLIF. CDR3 nucleotide sequence: TGTGCCTGTGACGTCCTAAGGCCCTCACTGGGGGATACGACCGATAAACTCATCTTT.

This clone was seen a few times. The protein held in TCRdb is that of a much larger clone and does not match this DNA's translation at residue 5, likely because of a read error; the protein shown is translated from the DNA. No V gene was called here, but the J gene is TRDJ1; TRDD3, the D gene given by the table, was not confirmed from the DNA. The CDR3 extends over 18 amino acids. CDR3 loop: CACDILQTGGYAPDKLIF. The CDR3, as DNA: TGTGCCTGTGATATCCTTCAAACTGGGGGATACGCTCCCGATAAACTCATCTTT.

In the case of this clone: A far larger clone is off by one base, so a read error is likely. Other DNA sequences within the sample encode an identical CDR3. The rearrangement joins TRDV1 to TRDJ1; 8 nucleotides agree with TRDD3. J gave up 6 bases and V 6 bases, and 24 bases lay outside the gene matches. Germline values: CDR1 TSWWSYY, CDR2 QGS. This CDR3 comprises 19 residues. The CDR3 DNA is TGTGCTCTTGGAATTCGGGGGTTCATTGCCTGGGGGAAGGGCCATAAACTCATCTTT. Translating gives CALGIRGFIAWGKGHKLIF.

Concerning this clone: A much larger clone differs from this one at a single base, so this may be a read error. The V gene remains uncalled, whereas the J gene is TRDJ1; the listed D gene, TRDD2, was not tested against the DNA. The CDR3 contains 20 residues. The CDR3 loop reads CACDNLPTGGRGEGTDKLIF. In DNA, the CDR3 is TGTGCCTGTGACAACCTTCCTACGGGGGGCCGGGGGGAGGGCACCGATAAACTCATCTTT.

Of note for this clone: A much larger clonotype is one base distant, so this may be a read error. The gene calls are TRDV1 and TRDJ1; 12 nucleotides match TRDD3. The CDR3 runs to 26 residues. CDR1 is TSWWSYY, CDR2 QGS, per germline. Here the CDR3 DNA reads TGTGCTCTTGGGGAACTGACTTCCTACCCTATGTACTGGGGGATACAAGTCGGATATTACACCGATAAACCCATCTTT. This sequence encodes CALGELTSYPMYWGIQVGYYTDKPIF.

This clone has a handful of counts. Within the sample, other DNA sequences also encode this same CDR3. The chain uses TRDV2 and TRDJ1; D is unresolved. Germline V lookup: CDR1 GEAIGNYY, CDR2 EKD. The CDR3 length is 16 residues. V lost 0 bases, J lost 0 bases, and 13 bases lay in between. The CDR3 DNA reads TGTGCCTGTGACACCCTTAGCCCCACGCACACCGATAAACTCATCTTT. This gives the protein CACDTLSPTHTDKLIF.

With regard to this clone: This likely came from a read error, as a far larger clone is one base away. This sample also contains other DNA sequences that code for the same CDR3. The rearrangement joins TRDV2 to TRDJ1; 13 bases align to TRDD3. The ends lost 4 bases at V and 3 bases at J; junction bases unmatched: 13. This CDR3 has 18 residues. The germline V gene encodes CDR1 GEAIGNYY and CDR2 EKD. The CDR3 DNA is TGTGCCTGTGATAGCCTCCAAACTGGGGGATACGCTCCCGATAAACTCATCTTT. Protein sequence: CACDSLQTGGYAPDKLIF.

Note on this clone: TCRdb assigns this DNA the protein of a much larger clone, which departs from its translation at residue 15; this likely reflects a read error, and the protein shown comes from translating the DNA. The rearrangement joins TRDV2 to TRDJ1; 9 bases fit TRDD3. Germline loops: CDR1 GEAIGNYY, CDR2 EKD. The CDR3 sequence is 17 residues long. CDR3 region: CACDTAEGDTYTDKPIF. The CDR3 nucleotides are TGTGCCTGTGACACCGCCGAGGGGGATACCTACACCGATAAACCCATCTTT.

This clone appeared a few times. The V gene is TRDV2, the J gene TRDJ3, with TRDD3 matching over 7 bases. The ends lost 0 bases at V and 0 bases at J; junction bases unmatched: 16. This CDR3 region has 22 residues. CDR1 and CDR2 (germline): GEAIGNYY, EKD. The CDR3 DNA sequence: TGTGCCTGTGACACCTTCCCCCGTACTGGGGACCCGCTCTCCTGGGACACCCGACAGATGTTTTTC. Translation gives CACDTFPRTGDPLSWDTRQMFF.

This clone was observed a handful of times. A much more abundant neighbour one base away suggests this may be a read error. V usage is TRDV2 and J usage is TRDJ1; the match to TRDD3 covers 12 bases. CDR1 GEAIGNYY and CDR2 EKD come from the germline V gene. The CDR3 contains 21 residues. The CDR3 DNA reads TGTGCCTGTGAAGCCATTACTGGGGGATACCCCGATCCGGGTTACACCGATAGACTCATCTTT. Translating it yields CACEAITGGYPDPGYTDRLIF.

With respect to this clone: A far larger clone is off by one base, so a read error is likely. Other DNA sequences of this sample code for an identical CDR3. This chain uses TRDV2 with TRDJ1, with TRDD3 matching 10 bases. Germline V CDR1 and CDR2: GEAIGNYY, EKD. The CDR3 totals 17 residues. The CDR3 DNA reads TGTGCCTGTGACACTGTCGGGGGATACGCGGACACCGACAAACTCATCTTT. The encoded protein is CACDTVGGYADTDKLIF.

The chain has TRDV2 and TRDJ3, with a possible D match to TRDD3 (6 bases). The CDR3 contains 20 residues. The ends were cut back, 1 base at V and 0 bases at J, with 18 bases in the middle. Germline values: CDR1 GEAIGNYY, CDR2 EKD. The DNA for the CDR3 is TGTGCCTGTGACACGCCGGGGGACCATCCAAGCTCCTGGGACACCCGACAGATGTTTTTC. Translation gives CACDTPGDHPSSWDTRQMFF.

This clone came up a few times. A much larger clone lies a single base off, so this may be a read error. The chain links TRDV2 to TRDJ1; D is possibly TRDD2 (5 bases). Germline CDR1 is GEAIGNYY and CDR2 is EKD. Deletions cut 0 bases from V and 0 bases from J, with 37 bases between. The CDR3 length is 24 residues. Here the CDR3 reads CACDTLLTFATATATGLYTDKLIF. CDR3 sequence (DNA): TGTGCCTGTGACACCCTCCTAACTTTCGCTACCGCAACTGCTACGGGGTTGTACACCGATAAACTCATCTTT.

Regarding this clone: A much larger clone is a single base away; this may be a read error. Other DNA sequences in the sample encode the same CDR3. CDR3 DNA: TGTGCCTGTGACCCACTGGGGGATGGCAAACTCATCTTT. Translation: CACDPLGDGKLIF. The chain uses TRDV2 and TRDJ1; 10 nucleotides align to TRDD3. Germline lookup yields CDR1 GEAIGNYY and CDR2 EKD. Trimming cost V 3 bases and J 8 bases; bases outside gene matches: 5. The CDR3 extends over 13 amino acids.

This clone was seen only a few times. A read error likely explains this, since a far larger clone differs by one base. The chain employs TRAV29/DV5 and TRDJ1, with TRDD3 matching over 8 bases. This CDR3 is built from 27 residues. V was clipped by 0 bases and J by 3 bases; unmatched bases: 43. CDR1 NSMFDY and CDR2 ISSIKDK come from the germline V gene. The CDR3 DNA is TGTGCAGCAAGCGAGGTTGGTTTCTATCACCTTCCACCATACTCGATACTGGGGGGTATTGTATCCGATAAACTCATCTTT. Translation gives CAASEVGFYHLPPYSILGGIVSDKLIF.